This is a list of T cell receptor beta chains from one sample in a study of vaccination effects on CD4 cells after COVID-19. Their recognized antigens are unknown. Some clones are missing from TCRdb's copy, which holds only in-frame ones; the method was immunoSEQ multiplex PCR. The repertoire holds approximately 25,000 clones, with 65% to 75% as singletons. The sequenced sample was CD4+ T cells from PBMCs cultured with SARS-CoV-2 spike peptides, obtained before COVID-19 vaccination. Receptors were obtained from a human donor who received a COVID-19 vaccine. The CDR3 runs from the conserved cysteine through the conserved F or W. The order of the fields is V gene, J gene, D gene, CDR3 length, clone size, CDR3 DNA, CDR3 protein. The D gene is left open where the match is weak. Some rows have no size entry. The others give once, few or many, or a class for an expanded clone.

V gene: TRBV5-5; J gene: TRBJ2-1; D gene: TRBD1; CDR3 length: 15; clone size: NA; CDR3 DNA: TGTGCCAGCAGCTTCGAGGACAGGTCCTGGAATGAGCAGTTCTTC; CDR3 protein: CASSFEDRSWNEQFF
V gene: TRBV6-4; J gene: TRBJ1-5; D gene: NA; CDR3 length: 14; clone size: NA; CDR3 DNA: TGTGCCAGCAGTGAGTGGGGCTCGGGTCAGCCCCAGCATTTT; CDR3 protein: CASSEWGSGQPQHF
V gene: TRBV19; J gene: TRBJ2-1; D gene: TRBD2; CDR3 length: 16; clone size: NA; CDR3 DNA: TGTGCCAGTAGTTTCCTAGCGGGAGGAGCCTACAATGAGCAGTTCTTC; CDR3 protein: CASSFLAGGAYNEQFF
V gene: TRBV5-4; J gene: TRBJ2-1; D gene: NA; CDR3 length: 18; clone size: once; CDR3 DNA: TGTGCCAGCAGCTTGGGGGGGGTGCGGCGCAGGTCCTACAATGAGCAGTTCTTC; CDR3 protein: CASSLGGVRRRSYNEQFF
V gene: TRBV7-9; J gene: TRBJ1-1; D gene: NA; CDR3 length: 12; clone size: NA; CDR3 DNA: TGTGCCAGCAGCTTAGTGGTCACTGAAGCTTTCTTT; CDR3 protein: CASSLVVTEAFF
V gene: TRBV11-3; J gene: TRBJ2-5; D gene: NA; CDR3 length: 13; clone size: NA; CDR3 DNA: TGTGCCAGCAGCTTAGAGAGCCAAGAGACCCAGTACTTC; CDR3 protein: CASSLESQETQYF
V gene: TRBV27; J gene: TRBJ1-1; D gene: NA; CDR3 length: 14; clone size: few; CDR3 DNA: TGTGCCAGCAGTTCTGCAGGACTCTCCACTGAAGCTTTCTTT; CDR3 protein: CASSSAGLSTEAFF
V gene: TRBV5-1; J gene: TRBJ2-1; D gene: TRBD2; CDR3 length: 18; clone size: few; CDR3 DNA: TGCGCCAGCAGTCCTACCTTAACTAGCGGGAGTTCCTACAATGAGCAGTTCTTC; CDR3 protein: CASSPTLTSGSSYNEQFF
V gene: TRBV19; J gene: TRBJ1-2; D gene: TRBD1; CDR3 length: 15; clone size: NA; CDR3 DNA: TGTGCCAGTAGTCTTTCCCGACAGGGAACTTATGGCTACACCTTC; CDR3 protein: CASSLSRQGTYGYTF
V gene: TRBV2; J gene: TRBJ1-2; D gene: NA; CDR3 length: 15; clone size: NA; CDR3 DNA: TGTGCCAGCAGTGAAATGGCCCGGGGAGGCTATGGCTACACCTTC; CDR3 protein: CASSEMARGGYGYTF